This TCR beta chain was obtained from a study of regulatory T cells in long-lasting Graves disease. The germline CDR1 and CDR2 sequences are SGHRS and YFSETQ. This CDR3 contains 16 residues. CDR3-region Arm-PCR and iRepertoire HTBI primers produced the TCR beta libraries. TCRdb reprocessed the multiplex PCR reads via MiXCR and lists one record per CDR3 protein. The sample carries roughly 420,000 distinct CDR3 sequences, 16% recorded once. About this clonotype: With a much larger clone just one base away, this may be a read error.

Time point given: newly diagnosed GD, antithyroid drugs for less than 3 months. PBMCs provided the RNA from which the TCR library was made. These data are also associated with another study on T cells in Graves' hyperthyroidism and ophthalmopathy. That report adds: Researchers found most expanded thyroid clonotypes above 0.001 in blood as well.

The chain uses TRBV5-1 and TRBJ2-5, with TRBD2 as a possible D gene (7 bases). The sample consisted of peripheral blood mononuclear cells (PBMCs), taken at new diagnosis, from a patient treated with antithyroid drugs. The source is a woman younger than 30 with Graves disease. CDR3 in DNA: TGTGCCGGCAGCTTGGAGATAGCGGGTGCCGGGGGGCCCCAGTACTTC. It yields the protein CAGSLEIAGAGGPQYF. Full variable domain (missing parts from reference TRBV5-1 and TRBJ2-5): KAGVTQTPRYLIKTRGQQVTLSCSPISGHRSVSWYQQTPGQGLQFLFEYFSETQRNKGNFPGRFSGRQFSNSRSEMNVSTLELGDSALYLCAGSLEIAGAGGPQYFGPGTRLLVL.